The clone carrying this T cell receptor delta chain was counted only a few times. Its antigen is not known. The template was reverse-transcribed extracted RNA. The CDR3 regions were amplified by multiplex PCR from V-gene primers to a constant-region primer. TCRdb fed the multiplex PCR reads into CATT to redo clone calling. The table has around 24,000 delta-chain clones, approximately 32% seen once. The data stem from a study of Vδ1+ human thymocytes. General study results and limits: Highly polyclonal TRG and TRD repertoires with Gaussian CDR3 length distributions appeared in thymus. Despite high sort purity, roughly a fifth of thymic T cell receptor delta sequences were Vdelta2.

Germline CDR1 and CDR2: TSWWSYY and QGS. CDR3 length equals 24 residues. Trimming shortened V by 0 bases and J by 0 bases, and 35 bases separated the two germline ends. The clonotype comes from a boy in the first two years of life who had congenital heart surgery. This chain links TRDV1 with TRDJ1, with D perhaps matching TRDD1, TRDD2 or TRDD3 (6 bases each). Sequencing was carried out using Vdelta1+ gamma-delta thymocytes from the thymus. Documented subset: FACS-sorted CD3+ TCRalphabeta- TCRVdelta1+ TCRVdelta2- thymocytes. DNA of the CDR3: TGTGCTCTTGGGGAACTGGTTCCTAGGGGGGAAATACGCCTTGCGTACCAGTACACCGATAAACTCATCTTT. Amino acid sequence: CALGELVPRGEIRLAYQYTDKLIF.